The following is a T cell receptor beta chain sequence with its context. Its antigen is as yet unknown. The sample is drawn from a study of PD-1 blockade in classical Hodgkin lymphoma. Broader study findings: Patients starting nivolumab under 1 year after ASCT were excluded.

All patients experienced relapse after autologous stem cell transplantation, and brentuximab vedotin exposure was variable. Measured with immunoSEQ multiplex PCR; TCRdb has only the in-frame clones, and not every one. The repertoire includes more than 50,000 clones, 80% to 90% of them detected once, and over 12% sits in the top ten. The sequencing here drew on peripheral blood mononuclear cells (PBMCs), taken at baseline. This TCR was recovered from a human donor with classical Hodgkin lymphoma.

In DNA form, the CDR3 reads TGTGCCAGCAGCCTAGGGTGGAGGGACCAAGAGACCCAGTACTTC. Translation gives CASSLGWRDQETQYF. This chain connects TRBV6-5 to TRBJ2-5, with a weak D call TRBD2 (6 bases). The V end was cut by 6 bases, the J end by 0 bases, with 14 bases between. The CDR3 runs 15 residues. Germline CDR1 and CDR2: MNHEY and SVGAGI.